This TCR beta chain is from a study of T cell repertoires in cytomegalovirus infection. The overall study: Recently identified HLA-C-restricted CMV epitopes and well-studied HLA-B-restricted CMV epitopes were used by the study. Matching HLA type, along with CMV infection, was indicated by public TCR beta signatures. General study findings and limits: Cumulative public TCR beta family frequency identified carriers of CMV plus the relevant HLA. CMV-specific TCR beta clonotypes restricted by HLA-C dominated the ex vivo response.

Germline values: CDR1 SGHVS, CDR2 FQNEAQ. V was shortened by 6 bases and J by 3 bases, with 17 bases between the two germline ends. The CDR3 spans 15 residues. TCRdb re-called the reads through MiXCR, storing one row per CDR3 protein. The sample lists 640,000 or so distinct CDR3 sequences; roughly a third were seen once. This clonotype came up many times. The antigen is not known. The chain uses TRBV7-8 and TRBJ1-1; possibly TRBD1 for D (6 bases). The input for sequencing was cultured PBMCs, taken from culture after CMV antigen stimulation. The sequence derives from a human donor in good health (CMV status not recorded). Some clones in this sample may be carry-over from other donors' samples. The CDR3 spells CASSLGGGADTEAFF. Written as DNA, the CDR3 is TGTGCCAGCAGTCTGGGCGGGGGGGCGGACACTGAAGCTTTCTTT.